The 5 T cell receptor beta chains reported below all come from one sample, sequenced in a study of a mutant IDH1 vaccine in newly diagnosed glioma. Time point of the sample: week 23, last vaccination. What each vaccine dose contained was 300 ug of mutant IDH1 20-mer peptide, accompanied by topical imiquimod. Libraries were prepared by immunoSEQ multiplex PCR; TCRdb keeps only in-frame clonotypes and omits some of them. The data contain around 30,000 clones, less than 90% of them singletons. No antigen has been assigned to these receptors. The source was PBMCs, collected from a glioma patient whose treatment included an IDH1 peptide vaccine. These TCRs come from a woman aged 18-29 years with glioma.

This chain joins TRBV2 and TRBJ2-3; 7 bases are shared with TRBD1. This CDR3 comprises 12 residues. The ends lost 6 bases at V and 8 bases at J; junction bases unmatched: 5. Germline V gene sequence: CDR1 SNHLY, CDR2 FYNNEI. The CDR3 sequence: CASRPTGVTQYF. The CDR3 nucleotides are TGTGCCAGCAGGCCCACAGGGGTTACGCAGTATTTT.

The CDR3 DNA reads as TGTGCCAGCAGCTTCGGGACAGGGGGCCCCGGGGAGCTGTTTTTT. As protein: CASSFGTGGPGELFF. The V call is TRBV7-2, the J call TRBJ2-2, with 12 bases lining up with TRBD1. The CDR3 runs 15 residues. Trimming at V came to 3 bases and at J to 6 bases, leaving 2 bases not matched to a gene. The germline V gene encodes CDR1 SGHTA and CDR2 FQGNSA.

V usage is TRBV7-2 and J usage is TRBJ2-3, with 7 nucleotides matching TRBD2. V shed 1 base, J shed 3 bases, and the junction held 4 bases outside the gene matches. Germline V gene data show CDR1 as SGHTA and CDR2 as FQGNSA. There are 15 residues in the CDR3. CDR3 loop: CASSLGRERTDTQYF. The CDR3 DNA follows: TGTGCCAGCAGCTTAGGGCGGGAGAGGACAGATACGCAGTATTTT.

This clone was counted only a few times. This chain uses TRBV7-2 with TRBJ1-3; D ambiguous. Trimming pared 1 base from V and 4 bases from J, leaving 14 bases between. Germline V gene data show CDR1 as SGHTA and CDR2 as FQGNSA. The CDR3 has 16 amino acids. The CDR3 is CASSLESSAGGNTIYF. DNA for the CDR3: TGTGCCAGCAGCTTAGAGTCGTCAGCTGGGGGAAACACCATATATTTT.

The chain carries TRBV6-5 and TRBJ1-5, with TRBD1 identical over 9 bases. The germline V gene encodes CDR1 MNHEY and CDR2 SVGAGI. Germline trimming cut 0 bases from V and 12 bases from J; bases unmatched to any gene: 6. The CDR3 is 14 residues long. CDR3 loop: CASSYSGDRVLQHF. In DNA, the CDR3 is TGTGCCAGCAGTTACTCAGGGGACAGGGTCCTCCAGCATTTT.